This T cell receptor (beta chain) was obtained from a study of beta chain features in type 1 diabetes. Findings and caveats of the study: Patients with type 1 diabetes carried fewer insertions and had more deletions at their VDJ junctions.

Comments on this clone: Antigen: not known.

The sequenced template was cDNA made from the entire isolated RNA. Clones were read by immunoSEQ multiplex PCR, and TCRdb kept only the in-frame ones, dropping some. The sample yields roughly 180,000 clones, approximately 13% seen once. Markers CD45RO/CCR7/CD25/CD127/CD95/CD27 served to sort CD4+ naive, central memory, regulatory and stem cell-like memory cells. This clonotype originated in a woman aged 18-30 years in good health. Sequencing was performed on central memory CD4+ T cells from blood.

The chain's CDR3 is CAWLRLSQETQYF. As DNA, the CDR3 is TGTGCCTGGCTGAGACTGAGCCAAGAGACCCAGTACTTC. The J gene is TRBJ2-5, the V gene TRBV30; D not resolved. Per the germline V gene, CDR1 is GTSNPN and CDR2 is SVGIG (reference sequence). Deletions cut 5 bases from V and 1 base from J, with 11 bases between. The CDR3 is 13 amino acids.